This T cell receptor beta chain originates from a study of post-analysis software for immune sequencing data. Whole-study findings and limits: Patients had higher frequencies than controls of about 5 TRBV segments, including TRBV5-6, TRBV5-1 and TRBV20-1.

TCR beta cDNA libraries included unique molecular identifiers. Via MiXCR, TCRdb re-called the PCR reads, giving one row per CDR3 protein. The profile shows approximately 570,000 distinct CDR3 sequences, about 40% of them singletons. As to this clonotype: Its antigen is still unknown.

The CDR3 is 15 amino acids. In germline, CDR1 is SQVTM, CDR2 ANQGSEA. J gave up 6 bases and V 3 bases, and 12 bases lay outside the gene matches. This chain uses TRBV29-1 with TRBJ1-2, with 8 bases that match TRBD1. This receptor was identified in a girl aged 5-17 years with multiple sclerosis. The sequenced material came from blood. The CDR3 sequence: CSVDPRTGRSDGYTF. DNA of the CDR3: TGCAGCGTTGACCCCCGGACAGGGAGGAGCGATGGCTACACCTTC.